This note documents a single T cell receptor (beta chain) sequence. The sample is drawn from a study of cytomegalovirus exposure and HLA in healthy donors. The CDR3 spans 14 residues. V lost 0 bases and J 5 bases, leaving 7 bases between the germline ends. Germline loops: CDR1 MNHEY, CDR2 SMNVEV (reference sequence). A multiplex PCR was run with 60 Vbeta primers and 13 Jbeta primers. TCRdb's table, derived via immunoSEQ multiplex PCR, lists solely in-frame clones and lacks some. The table lists about 220,000 clones, about 80% of them singletons. This receptor was taken from a man aged 18-30 years in good health and CMV-seronegative. Sequencing was done on a sample of PBMCs. V gene TRBV27 combines with J gene TRBJ1-4, with D uncertain. CDR3 in amino acids: CASSLSSRNEKLFF. In nucleotides, the CDR3 is TGTGCCAGCAGTTTATCTAGCCGCAATGAAAAACTGTTTTTT.